Listed here are 10 T cell receptor beta chains from one sample, sequenced in a study of T cell responses to AZD1222 COVID-19 vaccine. Clones were sequenced by immunoSEQ multiplex PCR, and TCRdb holds only the in-frame ones, with some missing. This sample has over 150,000 clones, with about 87% found just once. The sequences come from peripheral blood, collected on day 0 of AZD1222 vaccination. These receptors were taken from an adult in good health.

The CDR3 loop is CASRGRYEQYF. CDR3 coding DNA: TGTGCCAGCAGGGGGAGGTACGAGCAGTACTTC. This rearrangement joins TRBV6-4 to TRBJ2-7, with D possibly matching TRBD2 (6 bases). The CDR3 spans 11 residues. V was clipped by 6 bases and J by 4 bases, with 7 bases between them. CDR1 and CDR2 (germline): MRHNA, SNTAGT.

The chain combines TRBV2 with TRBJ1-1, with D possibly matching TRBD1 (5 bases). Germline values: CDR1 SNHLY, CDR2 FYNNEI. The CDR3 has 13 amino acids. V was trimmed by 4 bases and J by 14 bases, leaving 20 bases between them. The CDR3 sequence: CASSADRQREEFF. Written as DNA, the CDR3 is TGTGCCAGCAGTGCCGACCGACAGCGCGAAGAGTTCTTT. Full variable domain (remainder filled in from reference TRBV2 and TRBJ1-1): EPEVTQTPSHQVTQMGQEVILRCVPISNHLYFYWYRQILGQKVEFLVSFYNNEISEKSEIFDDQFSVERPDGSNFTLKIRSTKLEDSAMYFCASSADRQREEFFGQGTRLTVV.

The chain couples TRBV19 to TRBJ1-1, with D tentatively TRBD1 (6 bases). Per germline, CDR1 LNHDA and CDR2 SQIVND (reference sequence). The CDR3 spans 13 residues. Trimming removed 8 bases from V and 0 bases from J, with 10 bases in between. The CDR3 is CASQEGVNTEAFF. The CDR3 bases are TGTGCCAGTCAGGAGGGGGTGAACACTGAAGCTTTCTTT.

The chain joins TRBV5-8 to TRBJ1-2; 8 bases agree with TRBD1. Trimming took 5 bases from V and 3 from J; bases not matched to a gene: 3. Germline CDR1 and CDR2: SGHTS and YDEGEE. The CDR3 runs to 13 residues. The CDR3: CASRATGDYGYTF. CDR3 bases: TGTGCCAGCAGGGCGACAGGGGACTATGGCTACACCTTC. Using reference TRBV5-8 and TRBJ1-2 for the parts outside the CDR3, the full variable domain is EAGVTQSPTHLIKTRGQQATLRCSPISGHTSVYWYQQALGLGLQFLLWYDEGEERNRGNFPPRFSGRQFPNYSSELNVNALELEDSALYLCASRATGDYGYTFGSGTRLTVV.

The chain employs TRBV6-5 and TRBJ1-1; D uncertain. The CDR3 is made up of 14 amino acids. V lost 0 bases and J lost 2, with 7 bases in between. From germline, CDR1 is MNHEY and CDR2 SVGAGI. The CDR3 nucleotides read TGTGCCAGCAGTTACTCGTGGGAAAACACTGAAGCTTTCTTT. This encodes CASSYSWENTEAFF.

The chain recombines TRBV12-3 or TRBV12-4 with TRBJ2-5; perhaps TRBD2 as D (6 bases). V was shortened by 4 bases and J by 5 bases, with 11 bases between the two germline ends. The CDR3 is 13 residues long. The CDR3 is CASSSGLMETQYF. In DNA form, the CDR3 reads TGTGCCAGCAGTTCCGGACTAATGGAGACCCAGTACTTC.

The table lists this clone with a count of one. The rearrangement uses TRBV6-2 or TRBV6-3 and TRBJ1-1; the D gene is possibly TRBD1 (6 bases). Trimming left V 2 bases short and J 1 base short, with 17 bases between. The CDR3 is 17 amino acids. From germline, CDR1 is MNHEY and CDR2 SVGEGT. CDR3 in amino acids: CASSYVSGATGNTEAFF. As DNA, the CDR3 is TGTGCCAGCAGTTACGTGTCAGGGGCGACTGGGAACACTGAAGCTTTCTTT.

This chain uses TRBV28 with TRBJ1-6; 9 bases are a match to TRBD1. With 2 bases clipped from V and 10 bases from J, the junction kept 6 bases outside the gene matches. Per the germline V gene, CDR1 is MDHEN and CDR2 is SYDVKM. The CDR3 runs to 15 residues. The CDR3 DNA reads as TGTGCCAGCAGTTTACCCGGACAGGGGATCTCACCCCTCCACTTT. Protein sequence: CASSLPGQGISPLHF.

CDR3: CASSQDRGLDTQYF. The CDR3, as DNA: TGTGCCAGCAGCCAAGATCGGGGTCTCGATACGCAGTATTTT. The chain is built from TRBV4-2 and TRBJ2-3; D is possibly TRBD2 (5 bases). Germline CDR1 and CDR2: LGHNA and YNFKEQ. The V and J ends lost 0 bases and 6 bases respectively, with 10 bases between them. The CDR3 spans 14 residues.

The count of this clone is one. The genes are TRBV5-1 and TRBJ2-7; TRBD2 matches at 15 bases. Germline CDR1 reads SGHRS; CDR2 reads YFSETQ. The CDR3 has 18 residues. Germline trimming cut 4 bases from V and 2 bases from J; bases unmatched to any gene: 10. DNA of the CDR3: TGCGCCAGCAGCCGGACTAGCGGGGGGGCCGGTTCCGCCTACGAGCAGTACTTC. Translated: CASSRTSGGAGSAYEQYF.